This TCR beta chain was profiled in a study of T-cell memory formation after mild COVID-19. Overall study context: Across donors, TCR clusters were largely donor specific.

About this clonotype: Its antigen is as yet unknown.

Researchers used 5'RACE with constant-segment primers to make TCR alpha and TCR beta cDNA libraries that carry sample barcodes and UMIs. MiXCR, applied by TCRdb to the 5' RACE reads, yields one record per CDR3 protein. The sample records approximately 400,000 distinct CDR3 sequences, approximately 25% being singletons. Study-wide points: Researchers report contracting CD4+ clones mostly in CM and EM, with CD8+ clones in EMRA. CD4/CD8 balance characterized clones contracting day 15 to 85, and CD4+ skew characterized later expanders.

Germline V CDR1 and CDR2: GTSNPN, SVGIG (reference sequence). Trimming took off 7 bases at V and 0 bases at J, with 6 bases between the two ends. The CDR3 is made up of 11 amino acids. This rearrangement joins TRBV30 to TRBJ1-1; D unresolved. Sequenced sample: PBMCs or a T cell subset sorted from them (not recorded which). This TCR was sampled from an adult woman who had mild COVID-19 (a few samples of this study predate the infection). Cell type and time point are not known. The CDR3 region has the DNA TGTGCCTTGGCGTTGAACACTGAAGCTTTCTTT. It codes for CALALNTEAFF.